This is a list of T cell receptor beta chains from one sample in a study of T cell changes during pregnancy in multiple sclerosis. TCRdb's copy holds only in-frame clones and misses some; the assay was immunoSEQ multiplex PCR. The table has 100,000 or so clones, more than 85% seen once. Sequenced material: peripheral blood, taken in the second trimester of pregnancy. The receptors derive from a female donor with multiple sclerosis, enrolled in a pregnancy study. Each CDR3 is given with its conserved first and last residue. Fields, in order: J gene, D gene, V gene, clone size, CDR3 DNA, CDR3 protein. A D gene is named only where the DNA matches it firmly. Expanded clones are given a class, and other clones once, few, many or no size at all.

j_call: TRBJ2-7
d_call: .
v_call: TRBV6-1
clone_size: few
cdr3_nt: TGTGCCAGCAGGGTAGGGGGAACCTACGAGCAGTACTTC
cdr3_aa: CASRVGGTYEQYF

j_call: TRBJ1-2
d_call: TRBD1
v_call: TRBV7-8
clone_size: once
cdr3_nt: TGTGCCAGCAGCTCGGGACAGGGGATTTATGGCTACACCTTC
cdr3_aa: CASSSGQGIYGYTF

j_call: TRBJ2-1
d_call: TRBD2
v_call: TRBV7-8
clone_size: .
cdr3_nt: TGTGCCAGCAGCTTAGCTGTGCGGCTAGCGGGGCCCTCCTACAATGAGCAGTTCTTC
cdr3_aa: CASSLAVRLAGPSYNEQFF

j_call: TRBJ2-1
d_call: TRBD2
v_call: TRBV11-3
clone_size: few
cdr3_nt: TGTGCCAGCAGCTCGAGGACTAGCAATGAGCAGTTCTTC
cdr3_aa: CASSSRTSNEQFF

j_call: TRBJ2-3
d_call: .
v_call: TRBV4-2
clone_size: .
cdr3_nt: TGTGCCAGCAGCCAGGACGGGATGGCACCGCAGTATTTT
cdr3_aa: CASSQDGMAPQYF

j_call: TRBJ2-7
d_call: .
v_call: TRBV15
clone_size: .
cdr3_nt: TGTGCCACCAGCCACGCCGGGGGAACGCAGAACTACGAGCAGTACTTC
cdr3_aa: CATSHAGGTQNYEQYF

j_call: TRBJ2-5
d_call: .
v_call: TRBV6-1
clone_size: .
cdr3_nt: TGTGCCAGCAGTGATAGGACATCCCCAATCCAAGAGACCCAGTACTTC
cdr3_aa: CASSDRTSPIQETQYF

j_call: TRBJ1-3
d_call: TRBD1
v_call: TRBV28
clone_size: .
cdr3_nt: TGTGCCAGCAGAACTACCGGGACAGCTCCGCGTGGAAACACCATATATTTT
cdr3_aa: CASRTTGTAPRGNTIYF

j_call: TRBJ2-3
d_call: .
v_call: TRBV2
clone_size: .
cdr3_nt: TGTGCCAGCAGCGGGAGAGGGACAGATACGCAGTATTTT
cdr3_aa: CASSGRGTDTQYF

j_call: TRBJ2-5
d_call: .
v_call: TRBV6-1
clone_size: .
cdr3_nt: TGTGCCAGCAGTGGGGGAGCCCAGTACTTC
cdr3_aa: CASSGGAQYF

j_call: TRBJ2-3
d_call: TRBD2
v_call: TRBV9
clone_size: .
cdr3_nt: TGTGCCAGCAGCGAGGAAGCGGGGGGATTTCCAGATACGCAGTATTTT
cdr3_aa: CASSEEAGGFPDTQYF

j_call: TRBJ2-7
d_call: TRBD2
v_call: TRBV5-8
clone_size: .
cdr3_nt: TGTGCCAGCAGCTTGCCGGGAGGGGGCTACGAGCAGTACTTC
cdr3_aa: CASSLPGGGYEQYF